These 24 T cell receptor beta chains were all obtained from the same sample, sequenced in a study of Ad26.COV2.S vaccination and SARS-CoV-2 variants. Assay: immunoSEQ multiplex PCR; the TCRdb copy retains only in-frame clones and omits some. This sample carries 300,000 to 450,000 clones, around 83% of them seen once, and the ten largest clones take roughly 3.1%. Treatment noted: approximately 18 received Ad26.COV2.S at low or high dose, single or two shots; 5 received placebo; per-sample allocation not given. Sampling was performed 63 days after the first vaccine or placebo injection. Material: peripheral blood, obtained in a trial of Ad26.COV2.S vaccine versus placebo. The receptors derive from a person between 18 and 59 years old who received the Ad26.COV2.S COVID-19 vaccine or a placebo.

This clone occurred once. The chain carries TRBV15 and TRBJ1-3; D is ambiguous. The germline V gene has CDR1 LNHNV and CDR2 YYDKDF (reference sequence). Between the trimmed V and J ends, which lost 3 bases and 4 bases, there was a span of 7 bases. The CDR3 consists of 13 residues. This CDR3 is CATSSLQGNTIYF. The CDR3 nucleotides are TGTGCCACCAGCAGCTTACAGGGAAACACCATATATTTT.

This clone was seen only once. J is TRBJ2-5 and V is TRBV7-8, with 10 bases fitting TRBD2. The CDR3 has 16 residues. V trimming: 2 bases; J trimming: 3 bases; junction bases outside the gene matches: 6. Germline CDR1 reads SGHVS; CDR2 reads FQNEAQ. CDR3 amino acids: CASSLSGLAGEETQYF. As DNA, the CDR3 is TGTGCCAGCAGCTTAAGCGGCCTAGCGGGAGAAGAGACCCAGTACTTC. The whole variable domain, filled in from reference TRBV7-8 and TRBJ2-5, reads GAGVSQSPRYKVAKRGQDVALRCDPISGHVSLFWYQQALGQGPEFLTYFQNEAQLDKSGLPSDRFFAERPEGSVSTLKIQRTQQEDSAVYLCASSLSGLAGEETQYFGPGTRLLVL.

This clone was observed once. J is TRBJ2-7 and V is TRBV18, with TRBD2 identical over 7 bases. This CDR3 comprises 16 residues. Losses at the gene ends were 4 bases for V and 2 bases for J; bases not matched to a gene: 11. Per the germline V gene, CDR1 is KGHSH and CDR2 is LQKENI. Here the CDR3 DNA reads TGTGCCAGCTCACAATTAGGAAGCGGGGTTACCTACGAGCAGTACTTC. It codes for CASSQLGSGVTYEQYF.

The chain carries TRBV27 and TRBJ2-1, with TRBD1 matching 7 bases. CDR1 and CDR2 (germline): MNHEY, SMNVEV (reference sequence). V shed 1 base, J shed 5 bases, and the junction held 2 bases outside the gene matches. This CDR3 comprises 14 residues. CDR3 loop: CASSLYRGHNEQFF. DNA of the CDR3: TGTGCCAGCAGTTTATACAGGGGCCACAATGAGCAGTTCTTC.

The chain carries TRBV20-1 and TRBJ2-6; a weak D match, TRBD1 (5 bases). The V end was cut by 3 bases, the J end by 0 bases, with 6 bases between. The V gene's germline CDR1 is DFQATT and CDR2 SNEGSKA (reference sequence). The CDR3 has 14 residues. CDR3 loop: CSASQGSGANVLTF. CDR3 coding DNA: TGCAGTGCTAGTCAGGGCTCTGGGGCCAACGTCCTGACTTTC.

J is TRBJ2-5 and V is TRBV14; D is unclear. V dropped 1 base and J dropped 5 bases, with 11 bases sitting between them. In germline, CDR1 is SGHDN, CDR2 FVKESK. CDR3 length: 14 amino acids. The CDR3 loop is CASSQVQKGETQYF. The DNA for the CDR3 is TGTGCCAGCAGCCAAGTCCAGAAGGGTGAGACCCAGTACTTC. The whole variable domain, remainder taken from reference TRBV14 and TRBJ2-5, is EAGVTQFPSHSVIEKGQTVTLRCDPISGHDNLYWYRRVMGKEIKFLLHFVKESKQDESGMPNNRFLAERTGGTYSTLKVQPAELEDSGVYFCASSQVQKGETQYFGPGTRLLVL.

This chain connects TRBV10-1 to TRBJ2-1; 9 bases align to TRBD2. V lost 3 bases, J lost 6 bases, and 12 bases stayed unmatched. The CDR3 is made up of 17 amino acids. Germline V gene lookup returns CDR1 WNHNN and CDR2 SYGVQD (reference sequence). CDR3 region: CASSDRVAGARTNEQFF. Here the CDR3 DNA reads TGCGCCAGCAGTGATCGGGTAGCGGGAGCCCGTACCAATGAGCAGTTCTTC.

The chain is built from TRBV7-8 and TRBJ1-3; D is uncertain. Trimming left V 6 bases short and J 3 bases short, with 12 bases between. In germline, CDR1 is SGHVS, CDR2 FQNEAQ. This CDR3 has 14 amino acids. The DNA for the CDR3 is TGTGCCAGCAGTTTTAGAGAGGGTGGAAACACCATATATTTT. This encodes CASSFREGGNTIYF.

The V gene is TRBV5-4, the J gene TRBJ2-5, with D tentatively TRBD1 or TRBD2 (6 bases each). The V gene's germline CDR1 is SGHNT and CDR2 YYREEE (reference sequence). Deletions cut 0 bases from V and 5 bases from J, with 14 bases between. The CDR3 is 15 amino acids. CDR3 nucleotide sequence: TGTGCCAGCAGCTTGGACCCGGGGGCGGGCGAGACCCAGTACTTC. Translating gives CASSLDPGAGETQYF.

This clone showed up just once. V usage is TRBV27 and J usage is TRBJ2-1, with D perhaps being TRBD1 or TRBD2 (5 bases each). The CDR3 length is 13 residues. V was trimmed by 6 bases and J by 6 bases, leaving 12 bases between them. CDR1 and CDR2 (germline): MNHEY, SMNVEV (reference sequence). CDR3 amino acids: CASRGLAFNEQFF. For the CDR3, the DNA is TGTGCCAGCAGGGGGCTAGCTTTCAATGAGCAGTTCTTC.

The chain couples TRBV5-4 to TRBJ2-7; 10 bases are a match to TRBD2. Trimming removed 4 bases from V and 0 bases from J; junction bases left unmatched: 7. The CDR3 spans 16 residues. Germline V gene lookup returns CDR1 SGHNT and CDR2 YYREEE (reference sequence). DNA of the CDR3: TGTGCCAGCAGCCCGGCCCCTAGCGGGGGCTCCTACGAGCAGTACTTC. This gives the protein CASSPAPSGGSYEQYF.

The genes are TRBV9 and TRBJ2-7; D gene uncertain. The ends were cut back, 0 bases at V and 5 bases at J, with 15 bases in the middle. The germline gives CDR1 SGDLS, CDR2 YYNGEE. There are 15 residues in the CDR3. CDR3 loop: CASSVAPSLYNEQYF. The DNA for the CDR3 is TGTGCCAGCAGCGTAGCGCCGTCCCTATACAACGAGCAGTACTTC. Drawing the rest from reference TRBV9 and TRBJ2-7, the complete variable domain is DSGVTQTPKHLITATGQRVTLRCSPRSGDLSVYWYQQSLDQGLQFLIQYYNGEERAKGNILERFSAQQFPDLHSELNLSSLELGDSALYFCASSVAPSLYNEQYFGPGTRLTVT.

The sample holds a few counts of this clone. V and J are TRBV5-6 and TRBJ2-5; D ambiguous. V lost 0 bases, J lost 5 bases, and 8 bases lay in between. Germline V gene lookup returns CDR1 SGHDT and CDR2 YYEEEE. The CDR3 has 13 amino acids. This chain's CDR3 is CASSLGDLETQYF. CDR3 in DNA: TGTGCCAGCAGCTTGGGGGATTTGGAGACCCAGTACTTC.

This sequence joins TRBV7-9 and TRBJ2-6, with unresolved D. Germline V gene sequence: CDR1 SEHNR, CDR2 FQNEAQ (reference sequence). There are 16 residues in the CDR3. Trimming stripped 1 base from V and 4 bases from J, with 11 bases between. This chain's CDR3 is CASSLVLAPGANVLTF. DNA of the CDR3: TGTGCCAGCAGCTTAGTGTTGGCTCCGGGGGCCAACGTCCTGACTTTC.

The V and J genes are TRBV4-1 and TRBJ2-3; D may be TRBD2 (5 bases). V was pared by 1 base and J by 0 bases, with 11 bases between. The CDR3 consists of 16 residues. Germline V gene lookup returns CDR1 MGHRA and CDR2 YSYEKL. The CDR3 sequence is CASSQAGKLSTDTQYF. CDR3 coding DNA: TGCGCCAGCAGCCAAGCGGGGAAGTTGAGCACAGATACGCAGTATTTT.

Concerning this clone: It may be a read error: a sequence one base away is much more abundant. The gene calls are TRBV6-6 and TRBJ1-1; no clear D gene. Trimming pared 8 bases from V and 1 base from J, leaving 5 bases between. Germline V gene data show CDR1 as MNHNY and CDR2 as SVGAGI (reference sequence). There are 11 residues in the CDR3. In nucleotides, the CDR3 is TGTGCCAGCGCCGAGAACACTGAAGCTTTCTTT. It yields the protein CASAENTEAFF.

The chain couples TRBV6-2 or TRBV6-3 to TRBJ1-1; D ambiguous. Trimming took 5 bases from V and 5 from J, leaving 18 bases between them. This CDR3 contains 15 residues. Germline V lookup: CDR1 MNHEY, CDR2 SVGEGT. The CDR3 DNA is TGTGCCAGCAGTGGGCCCCGGGCGGGGTGGACTGAAGCTTTCTTT. Translation: CASSGPRAGWTEAFF.

The chain has TRBV28 and TRBJ2-3; 8 bases map to TRBD2. Per the germline V gene, CDR1 is MDHEN and CDR2 is SYDVKM. The CDR3 length is 14 residues. The junction had 5 bases not matched to a gene; V was cut back by 3 bases and J by 6 bases. CDR3 sequence: CASSLSGRGDTQYF. The CDR3 nucleotides read TGTGCCAGCAGTTTGAGCGGGAGAGGTGATACGCAGTATTTT. The full variable domain, its missing parts supplied by reference TRBV28 and TRBJ2-3, is DVKVTQSSRYLVKRTGEKVFLECVQDMDHENMFWYRQDPGLGLRLIYFSYDVKMKEKGDIPEGYSVSREKKERFSLILESASTNQTSMYLCASSLSGRGDTQYFGPGTRLTVL.

The V and J genes are TRBV14 and TRBJ1-2; 7 nucleotides agree with TRBD1. The CDR3 covers 14 residues. Germline CDR1 is SGHDN and CDR2 is FVKESK. J was trimmed by 7 bases and V by 1 base; bases with no gene match: 6. The CDR3 loop is CASSQGAGGGGYTF. The CDR3 nucleotides read TGTGCCAGCAGCCAAGGGGCAGGGGGTGGTGGCTACACCTTC.

The chain is built from TRBV7-9 and TRBJ2-3, with unresolved D. Trimming shortened V by 5 bases and J by 2 bases, and 8 bases separated the two germline ends. CDR1 SEHNR and CDR2 FQNEAQ come from the germline V gene (reference sequence). This CDR3 region has 13 residues. The CDR3 sequence: CASSPTDTDTQYF. The CDR3 nucleotides are TGTGCCAGCAGCCCCACCGACACAGATACGCAGTATTTT.

The chain combines TRBV2 with TRBJ2-7, with TRBD2 matching over 8 bases. The CDR3 sequence is 13 residues long. CDR1 is SNHLY and CDR2 is FYNNEI in the germline V gene. Trimming at V came to 7 bases and at J to 7 bases, leaving 9 bases not matched to a gene. The CDR3 coding sequence is TGTGCCAGCAACTCAGCGGGAGTGGGGGAGCAGTACTTC. Its translation: CASNSAGVGEQYF.

This chain joins TRBV27 and TRBJ2-1; 9 positions match TRBD2. V lost 2 bases to trimming and J lost 4 bases; unmatched junction nucleotides: 3. This CDR3 is 15 amino acids long. Germline values: CDR1 MNHEY, CDR2 SMNVEV (reference sequence). CDR3 in amino acids: CASSLGGGAYNEQFF. As DNA, the CDR3 is TGTGCCAGCAGTTTAGGCGGGGGGGCTTACAATGAGCAGTTCTTC.

The CDR3 is CASSLTFPGTEETQYF. The CDR3 bases are TGTGCCAGCAGCCTTACCTTCCCGGGGACAGAAGAGACCCAGTACTTC. The chain couples TRBV3-1 (or the pseudogene TRBV3-2) to TRBJ2-5; 7 positions match TRBD1. Germline lookup yields CDR1 LGHDT and CDR2 YNNKEL (reference sequence). There are 16 residues in the CDR3. V dropped 4 bases and J dropped 3; count of bases not matched to a gene: 11.

The CDR3 DNA sequence: TGTGCCAGCAGCTTAGAGGGGGGGAGAGAAAACTACGAGCAGTACTTC. Translating gives CASSLEGGRENYEQYF. The V gene is TRBV7-7, the J gene TRBJ2-7; tentative D call: TRBD2 (7 bases). CDR3 size: 16 residues. Germline V gene lookup returns CDR1 SSHAT and CDR2 FNYEAQ (reference sequence). V shed 1 base and J shed 3 bases, with 16 bases lying between them.